This TCR beta chain was retrieved from a study of blood T cell repertoires in COVID-19. Generated by immunoSEQ multiplex PCR, the TCRdb table keeps only in-frame clones and is missing some. There are a few hundred thousand clones in the sample; 89% occur only once, and 3.5% to 5.5% lies in the top ten. Trimming left V 3 bases short and J 6 bases short, with 9 bases between. The CDR3 is 13 residues long. Germline V CDR1 and CDR2: WNHNN, SYGVQD (reference sequence). The genes are TRBV10-1 and TRBJ2-1; D ambiguous. The specimen was peripheral blood. The receptor was derived from a woman aged 40 to 49 who had recovered from COVID-19. The CDR3 DNA is TGCGCCAGCAGTGATTCTAATAGCAATGAGCAGTTCTTC. Protein product: CASSDSNSNEQFF.